The 19 T cell receptor beta chains listed next were all sequenced from one sample in a study of blood T cell repertoires in COVID-19. The method was immunoSEQ multiplex PCR; TCRdb's version includes in-frame clones alone and lacks a portion of them. Found here are 250,000 to 300,000 clones, approximately 79% of them singletons; the top ten hold under 4.5%. Input material: PBMCs or T cells enriched from blood (not recorded which). The receptor source for this set is a man aged 30 to 39 with acute COVID-19.

The gene calls are TRBV4-1 and TRBJ1-1; no clear D. Deletions cut 5 bases from V and 5 bases from J, with 12 bases between. Germline V gene sequence: CDR1 MGHRA, CDR2 YSYEKL. The CDR3 length is 13 residues. CDR3 nucleotide sequence: TGCGCCAGCAGCGATCACGCGGAGACTGAAGCTTTCTTT. Protein sequence: CASSDHAETEAFF.

The chain is built from TRBV5-1 and TRBJ2-2, with unresolved D. The CDR3 runs 13 residues. CDR1 and CDR2 from the germline V gene are SGHRS and YFSETQ. Trimming stripped 1 base from V and 5 bases from J, with 6 bases between. CDR3 region: CASSLLQTGELFF. CDR3 sequence (DNA): TGCGCCAGCAGCTTGCTACAGACCGGGGAGCTGTTTTTT.

The gene calls are TRBV7-8 and TRBJ2-5; maybe TRBD2 (5 bases). V gave up 5 bases and J gave up 4 bases, with 14 bases separating them. CDR3 length: 14 amino acids. Germline V gene sequence: CDR1 SGHVS, CDR2 FQNEAQ. The CDR3 nucleotides are TGTGCCAGCAGCACGCTACTAGAAGGAGAGACCCAGTACTTC. Its protein product is CASSTLLEGETQYF.

This clone was counted a single time. This rearrangement joins TRBV20-1 to TRBJ2-1; tentative D call: TRBD2 (5 bases). Trimming left V 3 bases short and J 7 bases short, with 19 bases between. The germline CDR1 and CDR2 sequences are DFQATT and SNEGSKA (reference sequence). The CDR3 extends over 15 amino acids. In DNA, the CDR3 is TGCAGTGCTAGTCCGCCGGAGGCTAGAAGTAATGAGCAGTTCTTC. Residues: CSASPPEARSNEQFF.

This sequence joins TRBV5-8 and TRBJ2-7, with TRBD1 matching 8 bases. Germline CDR1 is SGHTS and CDR2 is YDEGEE. V shed 4 bases and J 2 bases; nucleotides not matched to a gene: 5. The CDR3 spans 14 residues. For the CDR3, the DNA is TGTGCCAGCAGCGGTGGGGGACAGGCCTACGAGCAGTACGTC. Translated, it gives CASSGGGQAYEQYV.

V is TRBV11-3 and J is TRBJ2-1, with 9 positions matching TRBD2. The CDR3 covers 15 residues. Germline V gene data show CDR1 as SGHNT and CDR2 as YENEEA. V lost 5 bases and J lost 2; bases outside the gene matches: 4. CDR3 amino acids: CASSLSGRTYNEQFF. The DNA of the CDR3 is TGTGCCAGCAGCCTTAGCGGGAGAACCTACAATGAGCAGTTCTTC.

The chain couples TRBV28 to TRBJ1-5; weak D call: TRBD1 (6 bases). Germline V CDR1 and CDR2: MDHEN, SYDVKM. Trimming left V 7 bases short and J 7 bases short, with 20 bases between. The CDR3 has 15 residues. This chain's CDR3 is CASKLQGSGGQPQHF. Written as DNA, the CDR3 is TGTGCCAGCAAATTACAGGGTTCGGGTGGGCAGCCCCAGCATTTT.

V is TRBV4-1 and J is TRBJ1-2; D ambiguous. The V gene's germline CDR1 is MGHRA and CDR2 YSYEKL. V was clipped by 4 bases and J by 8 bases, with 23 bases between them. The CDR3 consists of 16 residues. The DNA for the CDR3 is TGCGCCAGCAGCCCCCCCCCTGCGGTGACCCTGGAGGGCTACACCTTC. Translating gives CASSPPPAVTLEGYTF.

The chain links TRBV13 to TRBJ1-2; 9 bases line up with TRBD1. V shed 6 bases, J shed 1 base, and the junction held 30 bases outside the gene matches. From germline, CDR1 is PRHDT and CDR2 FYEKMQ (reference sequence). This CDR3 region has 23 residues. CDR3 residues: CASRRKDRDRAGVKKSFNYGYTF. DNA for the CDR3: TGTGCCAGCAGACGTAAGGACCGGGACAGGGCAGGAGTGAAGAAGTCCTTTAACTATGGCTACACCTTC.

The chain is built from TRBV19 and TRBJ2-3; 7 bases agree with TRBD2. Losses at the gene ends were 4 bases for V and 1 base for J; bases not matched to a gene: 5. The CDR3 length is 15 residues. Germline CDR1 LNHDA, CDR2 SQIVND (reference sequence). This chain's CDR3 is CASSTLARRTDTQYF. The CDR3, as DNA: TGTGCCAGTAGTACACTAGCGCGACGCACAGATACGCAGTATTTT.

A single count supports this clone. The chain is built from TRBV5-1 and TRBJ1-6, with TRBD1 identical over 9 bases. V lost 4 bases to trimming and J lost 10 bases; unmatched junction nucleotides: 6. In germline, CDR1 is SGHRS, CDR2 YFSETQ. The CDR3 consists of 14 residues. In DNA form, the CDR3 reads TGCGCCAGCAGCACGGGACAGGGCAACTCACCCCTCCACTTT. Translation: CASSTGQGNSPLHF.

Only one count was recorded for this clone. As DNA, the CDR3 is TGTGCCAGCAGTACGGTCCTTAGCAATCAGCCCCAGCATTTT. Amino acid sequence: CASSTVLSNQPQHF. This chain uses TRBV28 with TRBJ1-5; D is undetermined. Germline CDR1 and CDR2: MDHEN and SYDVKM. The CDR3 spans 14 residues. The V end was cut by 5 bases, the J end by 0 bases, with 8 bases between. The full variable domain, with the rest looked up from reference TRBV28 and TRBJ1-5, is DVKVTQSSRYLVKRTGEKVFLECVQDMDHENMFWYRQDPGLGLRLIYFSYDVKMKEKGDIPEGYSVSREKKERFSLILESASTNQTSMYLCASSTVLSNQPQHFGDGTRLSIL.

This clone has only a few counts. V usage is TRBV19 and J usage is TRBJ2-2; 8 positions match TRBD1. There are 14 residues in the CDR3. V trimming: 6 bases; J trimming: 7 bases; junction bases outside the gene matches: 7. The germline V gene encodes CDR1 LNHDA and CDR2 SQIVND (reference sequence). The CDR3 loop reads CASSTGTGGGELFF. CDR3 bases: TGTGCCAGTAGCACCGGGACAGGTGGCGGGGAGCTGTTTTTT.

Written as DNA, the CDR3 is TGTGCCAGCAGCTTAGTGGGGCTAGCGGGGGGGCCGGGTGAGCAGTTCTTC. This sequence encodes CASSLVGLAGGPGEQFF. This chain connects TRBV7-8 to TRBJ2-1, with 12 bases matching TRBD2. V lost 1 base, J lost 9 bases, and 10 bases stayed unmatched. Germline V lookup: CDR1 SGHVS, CDR2 FQNEAQ. The CDR3 has 17 amino acids.

The chain joins TRBV5-1 to TRBJ2-1, with 9 bases matching TRBD2. Germline V lookup: CDR1 SGHRS, CDR2 YFSETQ. The CDR3 extends over 17 amino acids. Trimming at V came to 0 bases and at J to 7 bases, leaving 11 bases not matched to a gene. CDR3 DNA: TGCGCCAGCAGCTTGGCCTGGCGCGGGGGGGCAGGAAATGAGCAGTTCTTC. Translating gives CASSLAWRGGAGNEQFF.

This clone was seen once. The chain employs TRBV19 and TRBJ1-1, with 12 nucleotides matching TRBD1. The germline gives CDR1 LNHDA, CDR2 SQIVND (reference sequence). With 4 bases clipped from V and 7 bases from J, the junction kept 7 bases outside the gene matches. There are 15 residues in the CDR3. CDR3 protein: CASSKRGQGAIEAFF. For the CDR3, the DNA is TGTGCCAGTAGTAAGAGGGGACAGGGGGCCATTGAAGCTTTCTTT. Variable domain in full (rest from reference TRBV19 and TRBJ1-1): DGGITQSPKYLFRKEGQNVTLSCEQNLNHDAMYWYRQDPGQGLRLIYYSQIVNDFQKGDIAEGYSVSREKKESFPLTVTSAQKNPTAFYLCASSKRGQGAIEAFFGQGTRLTVV.

The chain joins TRBV11-2 to TRBJ1-1; unclear D gene. The V gene lost 0 bases and the J gene lost 7 bases, with 12 bases spanning the gap. Germline values: CDR1 SGHAT, CDR2 FQNNGV. The CDR3 length is 14 residues. The DNA of the CDR3 is TGTGCCAGCAGCTTAGATCTTCATTACAGTGAAGCTTTCTTT. Its translation: CASSLDLHYSEAFF.

The gene calls are TRBV27 and TRBJ2-1; D is uncertain. Germline V lookup: CDR1 MNHEY, CDR2 SMNVEV (reference sequence). This CDR3 is built from 14 residues. V was shortened by 0 bases and J by 6 bases, with 9 bases between the two germline ends. The CDR3 loop reads CASSLSVTGNEQFF. For the CDR3, the DNA is TGTGCCAGCAGTTTATCCGTTACGGGCAATGAGCAGTTCTTC.

V gene TRBV5-4 combines with J gene TRBJ2-1; D not certain. There are 14 residues in the CDR3. The V end lost 0 bases, the J end lost 4 bases, and 8 bases lay between the germline ends. Germline values: CDR1 SGHNT, CDR2 YYREEE (reference sequence). The CDR3 DNA sequence: TGTGCCAGCAGCTTGGTCGCAGCGTACAATGAGCAGTTCTTC. It codes for CASSLVAAYNEQFF.